Listed here is a single TCR beta chain. Within its sample, this clonotype is medium-sized (0.01 to 0.1%). Its target antigen remains unknown. No per-base quality is available; no much larger clone lies one base away. The library was prepared for alpha chains; this beta chain is a stray read, so its frequency means little. This sample's time point label indicates: sample taken at primary tumor resection. Donors were about 70 patients with early-stage, untreated non-small cell lung cancer from the lung TRACERx cohort. Whole RNA extracted from tumor and nontumor lung tissue, or from cryopreserved PBMC samples, was used for TCR sequencing without cell sorting. Patients were selected for TCR sequencing only if sufficient RNA was available from at least two tumor regions. Before selection, tumor and adjacent nontumor lung specimens were reviewed by a lung pathologist. Libraries were constructed by 5' RACE. Sequenced using a NextSeq 500. In the TCR library protocol, a unique molecular identifier was attached to each TCR cDNA molecule so that PCR and sequencing errors could be corrected. The authors' analysis ran thus. TCR identification, UMI-based error correction and CDR3 extraction were all carried out with Decombinator tools. TCRs above a frequency of 2 per 1,000, corresponding to the top 1% of the tumor frequency distribution, were defined as expanded. Expanded tumor TCRs were classed as regional if statistically deemed absent (corrected P<0.05) from at least one tumor region, otherwise ubiquitous. Each repertoire was subsampled 100 times to 5,000 TCRs, after which Renyi diversity was computed with the R vegan package. CDR3 similarity networks were built from amino acid triplet string-kernel similarity, connecting CDR3s with pairwise similarity above 0.82. TCRdb's own reprocessing of the public reads used fastp at Q25 and MiXCR and kept productive beta chains. Rows are combined by CDR3 protein, so each entry shows the most common genes and DNA. TCRdb's processing, not the study's, gives the V and J calls here. In this sample the table shows approximately 9,700 distinct CDR3 sequences, 9.5% to 15% of which occur a single time. Roughly a tenth of the sample is held by the ten biggest clonotypes.

This record comes from a study of spatial heterogeneity in lung cancer (dated by TCRdb to about 2019). Looking at the study overall: Beta-chain transcripts were consistently detected in greater numbers than alpha-chain transcripts, which likely reflected higher beta-chain transcript abundance. The study quantitatively compared TCR alpha and beta repertoires across multiple tumor regions, matched nontumor lung and blood in non-small cell lung cancer. In the raw uncorrected reads, each unique combination of TCR and UMI appeared more than ten times on average. The study linked features of the TCR repertoire to counts of nonsynonymous mutations, which were determined by whole-exome sequencing of tumor tissue. At surgery, hundreds of tumor regions, approximately 64 matched nontumor lung samples and 56 PBMC samples were TCR-sequenced for both alpha and beta chains. In tumor regions, TCR transcript counts showed a strong correlation with a T cell transcriptional module score derived from matched bulk RNA-seq. General study outcomes and caveats: Confirming at a functional level the hypothesis that regional TCRs recognize regional mutations was considered to require additional single-cell paired TCR alpha and beta sequencing. Counts of ubiquitous and regional expanded TCRs correlated with counts of ubiquitous and regional nonsynonymous mutations, respectively. The tumor nonsynonymous mutation count correlated with the number of expanded intratumoral alpha and beta TCRs. Estimated TCR-seq coverage of tumor T cells was only around 6.7% for alpha chains and approximately 12% for beta chains.

The CDR3 runs 13 amino acids, cysteine and phenylalanine included. The DNA shown is the 39-base CDR3, in frame from base 1. The germline V gene (reference sequence) provides CDR1 MNHNY and CDR2 SVGAGI. The junction carries 9 bases between V and J, which are trimmed by 2 bases and 8 bases respectively. Here the chain combines TRBV6-6 and TRBJ2-2; TRBD1 is a weak D gene call, 5 bases matching. The source of this sequence is a male donor with early-stage non-small cell lung cancer. The source was lung tumor tissue, collected at surgery. The nucleotides read TGTGCCAGCAGTTACGTCAGGGCAGGGGAGCTGTTTTTT. It is translated as CASSYVRAGELFF.